This T cell receptor beta chain comes out of a study of early T cells in non-severe SARS-CoV-2 infection. This clonotype has at least ten counts. TCRdb re-analysed the 5' RACE reads in MiXCR, keeping a single row per CDR3 protein. Of more than 85,000 distinct CDR3 sequences in the sample, approximately 17% are singletons; the top ten hold just over 5%. This CDR3 has 15 residues. The V end was cut by 1 base, the J end by 1 base, with 11 bases between. CDR1 and CDR2 (germline): SGHRS, YFSETQ. The sequence was obtained from an adult who was a healthcare worker with PCR-confirmed SARS-CoV-2 infection or an uninfected control (not recorded which). The specimen was whole blood, collected at baseline. V and J are TRBV5-1 and TRBJ2-5; possible D gene TRBD1, 6 bases. The CDR3 DNA sequence: TGCGCCAGCAGCTTGTACAGGGTCCGCCAAGAGACCCAGTACTTC. Translation gives CASSLYRVRQETQYF.